Listed here are 14 T cell receptor beta chains from one sample, sequenced in a study of OX40 agonist ivuxolimab in advanced cancers. Using immunoSEQ multiplex PCR, the repertoire was profiled, and TCRdb retains in-frame clones only, with some absent. The data contain around 74,000 clones, roughly nine tenths of them seen just once; the ten biggest clones take up less than 3%. The sequencing here drew on CD4+ or CD8+ T cells sorted from blood, taken in a trial of the OX40 agonist ivuxolimab. The receptor set was obtained from an adult with an advanced solid tumor such as melanoma, head and neck, liver or kidney cancer.

This chain joins TRBV6-1 and TRBJ2-3; possibly TRBD1 for D (6 bases). The CDR3 consists of 15 residues. In germline, CDR1 is MNHNS, CDR2 SASEGT. Trimming took 3 bases from V and 7 from J, leaving 17 bases between them. In DNA, the CDR3 is TGTGCCAGCAGTGATAGGGACAAGCTGGTGTATACGCAGTATTTT. Amino acids: CASSDRDKLVYTQYF.

The chain links TRBV2 to TRBJ1-1; 9 nucleotides match TRBD1. The ends lost 5 bases at V and 10 bases at J; junction bases unmatched: 8. Germline CDR1 SNHLY, CDR2 FYNNEI. CDR3 size: 13 residues. The CDR3 DNA sequence: TGTGCCAGCAGTATAGACAGGGGGGTGTTAGCTTTCTTT. It codes for CASSIDRGVLAFF.

CDR3 amino acids: CASSQSDRVGRRGYTF. Here the CDR3 DNA reads TGTGCCAGCAGCCAATCCGACAGGGTAGGACGGCGTGGCTACACCTTC. The J gene is TRBJ1-2, the V gene TRBV14; 7 bases map to TRBD1. CDR3 length: 16 residues. With V trimmed by 2 bases and J by 7 bases, 13 bases remained unmatched. Germline lookup yields CDR1 SGHDN and CDR2 FVKESK.

This clone was observed a few times. The chain combines TRBV6-6 with TRBJ1-5; D remains ambiguous. Germline values: CDR1 MNHNY, CDR2 SVGAGI (reference sequence). This CDR3 has 14 residues. Trimming cost V 2 bases and J 8 bases, with 13 bases left between them. As DNA, the CDR3 is TGTGCCAGCAGTTACGCGAACCCCAGAAAGCCCCAGCATTTT. This encodes CASSYANPRKPQHF.

The chain uses TRBV19 and TRBJ2-1, with D perhaps given as TRBD1 or TRBD2 (5 bases each). Germline lookup yields CDR1 LNHDA and CDR2 SQIVND (reference sequence). V was cut by 8 bases and J by 0 bases, with 11 bases left in between. CDR3 length: 14 residues. The CDR3: CASRDGSSYNEQFF. The CDR3 DNA reads TGTGCCAGTCGGGACGGTAGCTCCTACAATGAGCAGTTCTTC.

The table lists this clone with a count of one. The chain recombines TRBV7-2 with TRBJ1-4; TRBD1 is a possible D gene (6 bases). V was shortened by 3 bases and J by 5 bases, with 16 bases between the two germline ends. Per germline, CDR1 SGHTA and CDR2 FQGNSA. This CDR3 is 16 amino acids long. The CDR3 DNA sequence: TGTGCCAGCAGCTTCCTTGGGGGGGGGCCGAATGAAAAACTGTTTTTT. Translating gives CASSFLGGGPNEKLFF.

The CDR3 here is CASSFGGAGTGELFF. The CDR3 nucleotides read TGTGCCAGCAGTTTTGGGGGGGCTGGGACCGGGGAGCTGTTTTTT. The rearrangement uses TRBV28 and TRBJ2-2; a weak D match, TRBD2 (7 bases). The CDR3 extends over 15 amino acids. CDR1 is MDHEN, CDR2 SYDVKM, per germline. V was pared by 3 bases and J by 5 bases, with 13 bases between.

The V and J genes are TRBV28 and TRBJ2-5; D may match TRBD1 or TRBD2 (5 bases each). The CDR3 has 14 residues. Trimming took 5 bases from V and 5 from J, leaving 15 bases between them. Germline V gene lookup returns CDR1 MDHEN and CDR2 SYDVKM. The CDR3 nucleotides are TGTGCCAGCAGTCCCCCGGGACCCTCCGAGACCCAGTACTTC. This codes for CASSPPGPSETQYF. Using reference TRBV28 and TRBJ2-5 for the parts outside the CDR3, the full variable domain is DVKVTQSSRYLVKRTGEKVFLECVQDMDHENMFWYRQDPGLGLRLIYFSYDVKMKEKGDIPEGYSVSREKKERFSLILESASTNQTSMYLCASSPPGPSETQYFGPGTRLLVL.

This chain connects TRBV6-1 to TRBJ2-7; D is uncertain. CDR3 length: 13 residues. V was shortened by 7 bases and J by 2 bases, with 12 bases between the two germline ends. Germline loops: CDR1 MNHNS, CDR2 SASEGT. CDR3 protein: CASNSGFAYEQYF. CDR3 DNA: TGTGCCAGCAATTCCGGATTTGCCTACGAGCAGTACTTC.

The genes are TRBV25-1 and TRBJ1-2; possibly TRBD1 for D (5 bases). Trimming shortened V by 2 bases and J by 3 bases, and 10 bases separated the two germline ends. The germline V gene encodes CDR1 MGHDK and CDR2 SYGVNS. This CDR3 comprises 14 residues. The CDR3 loop is CASSEAGLDYGYTF. CDR3 coding DNA: TGTGCCAGCAGTGAAGCAGGGCTTGACTATGGCTACACCTTC.

The chain links TRBV11-2 to TRBJ1-1; D not resolved. Germline V gene data show CDR1 as SGHAT and CDR2 as FQNNGV. V dropped 7 bases and J dropped 1 base, with 16 bases sitting between them. The CDR3 loop spans 15 amino acids. The CDR3 DNA reads TGTGCCAGCACCCTTGGTTGGGCCGAGAACACTGAAGCTTTCTTT. This sequence encodes CASTLGWAENTEAFF.

This clone came up once. V is TRBV5-8 and J is TRBJ2-7, with D unresolved. The V end lost 3 bases, the J end lost 3 bases, and 4 bases lay between the germline ends. The CDR3 covers 11 residues. The germline CDR1 and CDR2 sequences are SGHTS and YDEGEE. The chain's CDR3 is CASSSNYEQYF. The CDR3 coding sequence is TGTGCCAGCAGCTCGAACTACGAGCAGTACTTC.

The chain uses TRBV28 and TRBJ1-2; TRBD1 matches 7 bases. CDR3 length equals 15 residues. From germline, CDR1 is MDHEN and CDR2 SYDVKM. V was clipped by 8 bases and J by 4 bases; unmatched bases: 13. The CDR3 DNA reads as TGTGCCAGCGGCAATTACAGGGGCGGGGGCTATGGCTACACCTTC. This gives the protein CASGNYRGGGYGYTF.

The chain couples TRBV6-1 to TRBJ1-1; no firm D call. The CDR3 is 12 residues long. The ends were cut back, 6 bases at V and 3 bases at J, with 8 bases in the middle. CDR1 and CDR2 (germline): MNHNS, SASEGT. The CDR3 bases are TGTGCCAGCAGCCCTGGGTACACTGAAGCTTTCTTT. Its translation: CASSPGYTEAFF.